Given below is one T cell receptor beta chain in context. The target antigen is unknown. This sample was taken from a study of cytotoxic CD8 clonotypes in ibrutinib-treated CLL. Study-wide findings and caveats: Sampling times (in sustained-remission versus progressing patients) were not the same.

V gave up 5 bases and J gave up 6 bases, with 19 bases separating them. Germline loops: CDR1 PRHDT, CDR2 FYEKMQ (reference sequence). The CDR3 is made up of 15 amino acids. Sequencing used immunoSEQ multiplex PCR; TCRdb keeps in-frame clones, though not all of them. This sample has approximately 30,000 clones; around 63% occur once, and the top ten carry approximately 58%. This chain joins TRBV13 and TRBJ1-2; D uncertain. This specimen consisted of PBMCs, obtained after 24 months of ibrutinib treatment. The source is a human donor with chronic lymphocytic leukemia. The CDR3 DNA reads as TGTGCCAGCAGCAATTCCCGGGAATCGGTAAATGGCTACACCTTC. Translated: CASSNSRESVNGYTF.